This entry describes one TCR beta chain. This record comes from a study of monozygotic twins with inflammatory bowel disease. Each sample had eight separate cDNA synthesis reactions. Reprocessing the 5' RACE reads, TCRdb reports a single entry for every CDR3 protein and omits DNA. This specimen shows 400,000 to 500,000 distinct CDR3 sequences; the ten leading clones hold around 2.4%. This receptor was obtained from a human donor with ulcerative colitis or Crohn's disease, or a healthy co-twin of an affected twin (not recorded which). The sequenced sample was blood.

The CDR3 sequence is CASSLAVGAGETQYF. The gene calls are TRBV5-1 and TRBJ2-5; TCRdb's D call, TRBD1, is unchecked because there is no DNA. The CDR3 runs 15 residues. Germline values: CDR1 SGHRS, CDR2 YFSETQ.